The 5 T cell receptor beta chains given below trace back to one sample, sequenced in a study of T cell responses to AZD1222 COVID-19 vaccine. Produced via immunoSEQ multiplex PCR; TCRdb's table is partial and in-frame only. The repertoire holds 70,000 or so clones, with more than 70% as singletons. The sample consisted of peripheral blood, taken on day 0 of AZD1222 vaccination. These receptors were obtained from an adult in good health.

The J gene is TRBJ1-5, the V gene TRBV6-1, with D unclear. This CDR3 is built from 15 residues. Germline-derived CDR1 and CDR2 are MNHNS and SASEGT. V lost 2 bases, J lost 0 bases, and 8 bases lay in between. CDR3 residues: CASSESEGSNQPQHF. CDR3 nucleotide sequence: TGTGCCAGCAGTGAAAGTGAGGGTAGCAATCAGCCCCAGCATTTT.

The chain has TRBV7-9 and TRBJ2-1; 14 positions agree with TRBD2. V lost 5 bases and J lost 1; bases outside the gene matches: 4. Germline V gene lookup returns CDR1 SEHNR and CDR2 FQNEAQ (reference sequence). The CDR3 extends over 17 amino acids. CDR3 coding DNA: TGTGCCAGCAGCCTCCGACTAGCGGGAGGGTCCTACAATGAGCAGTTCTTC. Its translation: CASSLRLAGGSYNEQFF.

The chain carries TRBV30 and TRBJ1-1; D is unresolved. The CDR3 loop spans 14 amino acids. CDR1 and CDR2 (germline): GTSNPN, SVGIG (reference sequence). Between the trimmed V and J ends, which lost 0 bases and 0 bases, there was a span of 8 bases. This CDR3 is CAWSVNGLNTEAFF. CDR3 DNA sequence: TGTGCCTGGAGTGTAAACGGCTTGAACACTGAAGCTTTCTTT.

The V and J genes are TRBV28 and TRBJ1-2, with D possibly being TRBD1 (6 bases). In germline, CDR1 is MDHEN, CDR2 SYDVKM. There are 13 residues in the CDR3. Trimming took 6 bases from V and 6 from J, leaving 14 bases between them. This chain's CDR3 is CASSLDRYHGYTF. The CDR3 DNA reads TGTGCCAGCAGCCTGGACAGATACCATGGCTACACCTTC.

The V call is TRBV20-1, the J call TRBJ1-2, with D perhaps TRBD1 (6 bases). Germline CDR1 DFQATT, CDR2 SNEGSKA (reference sequence). This CDR3 is built from 11 residues. V lost 7 bases, J lost 4 bases, and 10 bases lay in between. CDR3: CSVSRGYGYTF. The CDR3 nucleotides are TGCAGTGTGAGCAGGGGCTATGGCTACACCTTC.